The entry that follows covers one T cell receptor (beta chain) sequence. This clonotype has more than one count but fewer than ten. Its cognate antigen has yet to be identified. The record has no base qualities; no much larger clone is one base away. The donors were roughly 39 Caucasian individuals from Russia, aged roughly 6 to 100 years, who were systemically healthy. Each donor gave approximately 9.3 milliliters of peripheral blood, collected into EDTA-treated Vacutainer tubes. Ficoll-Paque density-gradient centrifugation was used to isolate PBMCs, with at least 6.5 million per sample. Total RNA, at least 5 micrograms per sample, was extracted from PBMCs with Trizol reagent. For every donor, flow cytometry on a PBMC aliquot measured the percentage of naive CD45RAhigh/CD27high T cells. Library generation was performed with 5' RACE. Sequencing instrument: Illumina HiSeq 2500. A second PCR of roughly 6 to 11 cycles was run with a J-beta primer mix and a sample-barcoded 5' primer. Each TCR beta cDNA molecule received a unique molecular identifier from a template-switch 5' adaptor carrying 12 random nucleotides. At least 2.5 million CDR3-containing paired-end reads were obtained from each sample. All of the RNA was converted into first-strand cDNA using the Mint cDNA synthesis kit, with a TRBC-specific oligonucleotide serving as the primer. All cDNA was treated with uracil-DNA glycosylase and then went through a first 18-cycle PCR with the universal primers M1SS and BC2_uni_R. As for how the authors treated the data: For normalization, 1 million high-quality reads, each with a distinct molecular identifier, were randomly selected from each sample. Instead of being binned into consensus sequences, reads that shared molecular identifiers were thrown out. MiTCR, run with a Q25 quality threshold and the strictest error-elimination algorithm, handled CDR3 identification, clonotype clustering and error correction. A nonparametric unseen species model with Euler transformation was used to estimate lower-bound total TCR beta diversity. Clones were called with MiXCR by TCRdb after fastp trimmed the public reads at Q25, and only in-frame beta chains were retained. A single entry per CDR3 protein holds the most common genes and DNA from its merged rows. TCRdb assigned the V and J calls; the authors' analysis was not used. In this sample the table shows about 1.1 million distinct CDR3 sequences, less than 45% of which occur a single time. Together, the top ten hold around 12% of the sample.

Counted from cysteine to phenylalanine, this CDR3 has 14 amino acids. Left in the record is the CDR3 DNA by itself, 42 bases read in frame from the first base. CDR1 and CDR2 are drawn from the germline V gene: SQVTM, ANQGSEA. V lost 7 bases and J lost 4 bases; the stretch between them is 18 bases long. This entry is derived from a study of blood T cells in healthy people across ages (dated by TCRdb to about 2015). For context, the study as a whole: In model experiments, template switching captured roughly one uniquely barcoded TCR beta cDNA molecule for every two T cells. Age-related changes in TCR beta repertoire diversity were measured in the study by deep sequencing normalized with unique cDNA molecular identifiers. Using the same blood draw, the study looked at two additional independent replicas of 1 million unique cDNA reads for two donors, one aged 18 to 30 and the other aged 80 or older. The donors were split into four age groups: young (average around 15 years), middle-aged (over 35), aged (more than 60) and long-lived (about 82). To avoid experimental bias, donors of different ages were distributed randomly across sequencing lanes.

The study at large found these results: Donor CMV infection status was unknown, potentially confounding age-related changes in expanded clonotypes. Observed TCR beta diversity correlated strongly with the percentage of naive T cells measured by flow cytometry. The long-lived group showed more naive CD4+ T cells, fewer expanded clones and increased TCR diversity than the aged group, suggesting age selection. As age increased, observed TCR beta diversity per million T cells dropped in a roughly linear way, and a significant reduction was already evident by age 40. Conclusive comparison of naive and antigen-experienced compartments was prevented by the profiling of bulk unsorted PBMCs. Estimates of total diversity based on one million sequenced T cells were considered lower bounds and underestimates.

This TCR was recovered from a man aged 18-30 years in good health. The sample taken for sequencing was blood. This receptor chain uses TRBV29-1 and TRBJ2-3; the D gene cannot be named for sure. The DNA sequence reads TGCAGCGCCCGCAGAGGTTCCACCGCAGATACGCAGTATTTT. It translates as CSARRGSTADTQYF.